A single T cell receptor (beta chain) is shown here with its context. Its antigen remains unidentified. CDR1 is GTSNPN, CDR2 SVGIG, per germline (reference sequence). Trimming shortened V by 8 bases and J by 1 base, and 14 bases separated the two germline ends. The CDR3 has 13 amino acids. Time point here: cycle 4 day 1 (C4D1), after less than seven weeks of nivolumab. Every patient had relapsed following autologous stem cell transplantation, and cohorts differed in brentuximab vedotin exposure. The authors purified CD4+ T cells from thawed PBMCs by magnetic negative selection. Some clones are missing from TCRdb's copy, which holds only in-frame ones; the method was immunoSEQ multiplex PCR. This table has about 17,000 clones, roughly 75% appearing once. The sample comes from a study of PD-1 blockade in classical Hodgkin lymphoma. In the study overall: Every 2 weeks, patients got 3 mg/kg intravenous nivolumab.

Study-wide results and limits: At C4D1, TCR diversity had climbed significantly for CD4+ cells, though not for CD8+ cells. Why repertoires differed is undefined; disease activity or prior therapy possibly contributed.

The chain carries TRBV30 and TRBJ2-5; D may be TRBD1 (6 bases). Specimen: CD4+ T cells from blood, collected before the fourth cycle of nivolumab. The clonotype was recovered from a human donor with classical Hodgkin lymphoma. CDR3 sequence (DNA): TGTGCCATCAACACAGGGATCCAAGAGACCCAGTACTTC. This sequence encodes CAINTGIQETQYF.